This T cell receptor beta chain was recovered during a study of TIL therapy for anti-PD-1-resistant metastatic lung cancer. Across the study: Tumors were harvested before any PD-1/PD-L1 blockade.

The immunoSEQ assay was v3. Sequencing depth was approximately 2 million read pairs for survey level, about 5-6.5 million for deep. Sequencing used immunoSEQ multiplex PCR; TCRdb keeps in-frame clones, though not all of them. The data show 54,000 or so clones, roughly 84% seen once. Of note for this clone: Its specificity is not known.

The CDR3 extends over 13 amino acids. Trimming shortened V by 5 bases and J by 5 bases, and 13 bases separated the two germline ends. The germline V gene has CDR1 SEHNR and CDR2 FQNEAQ (reference sequence). Time point in this sample: pre-treatment sample, taken before nivolumab and TIL therapy. Stage 4 NSCLC adults joined between October 2017 and January 2020. General observations from the study: The baseline peripheral repertoire was partially replaced by infused TIL clonotypes that later decayed.

The sample was blood, taken at baseline. V usage is TRBV7-9 and J usage is TRBJ2-7; D gene unclear. The TCR comes from a person between 25 and 79 years old with non-small cell lung cancer. CDR3 sequence: CASSMIRGDEQYF. The CDR3 region has the DNA TGTGCCAGCAGCATGATAAGAGGAGACGAGCAGTACTTC.